There are a few counts of the clone carrying this T cell receptor (beta chain). The antigen is not known. V trimming: 7 bases; J trimming: 8 bases; junction bases outside the gene matches: 7. The CDR3 is 16 amino acids. Germline V gene lookup returns CDR1 KGHDR and CDR2 SFDVKD. This sample was taken from a study of T-cell memory formation after mild COVID-19. Study in general: Clusters of TCRs were largely donor specific.

TCRdb itself ran the 5' RACE reads through MiXCR, one entry per CDR3 protein. This table has approximately 250,000 distinct CDR3 sequences, 15% to 20% appearing once. Study-wide points: From day 15 to 85, contracting clones were balanced between CD4 and CD8, whereas later expanders leaned toward CD4+.

Sequenced sample: PBMCs or a T cell subset sorted from them (not recorded which). This receptor was identified in a man aged 18 to 29 who had mild COVID-19 (a few samples of this study predate the infection). Cell type and time point are not known. V usage is TRBV24-1 and J usage is TRBJ2-1, with 16 bases aligning to TRBD2. CDR3 coding DNA: TGTGCCACCAGCCACCCGGGACTAGCGGGGGGGTATGAGCAGTTCTTC. This gives the protein CATSHPGLAGGYEQFF.